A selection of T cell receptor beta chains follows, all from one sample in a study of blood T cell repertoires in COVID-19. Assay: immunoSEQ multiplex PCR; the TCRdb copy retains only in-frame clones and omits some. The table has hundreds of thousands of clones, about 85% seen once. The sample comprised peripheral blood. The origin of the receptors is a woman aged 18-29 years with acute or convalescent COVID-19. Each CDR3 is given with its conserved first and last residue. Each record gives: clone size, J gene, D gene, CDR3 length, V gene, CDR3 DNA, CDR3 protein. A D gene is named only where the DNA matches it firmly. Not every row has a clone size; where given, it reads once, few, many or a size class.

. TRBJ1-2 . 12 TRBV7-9 TGTGCCAGCAGCTTCGGGGATTGGGGCTACACCTTC CASSFGDWGYTF
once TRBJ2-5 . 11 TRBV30 TGTGCCTGTGGACACAAAGAGACCCAGTACTTC CACGHKETQYF
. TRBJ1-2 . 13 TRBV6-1 TGTGCCAGCAGTGAACTGGGCAGCTATGGCTACACCTTC CASSELGSYGYTF
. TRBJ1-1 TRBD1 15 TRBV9 TGTGCCAGCAGTAGAAGCCAGGGGGTGGTCGCTGAAGCTTTCTTT CASSRSQGVVAEAFF
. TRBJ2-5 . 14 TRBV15 TGTGCCACCAGCAGAGGAAGCGGGCAAGAGACCCAGTACTTC CATSRGSGQETQYF
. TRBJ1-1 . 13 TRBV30 TGTGCCTGGAGTAGGGACACAAACACTGAAGCTTTCTTT CAWSRDTNTEAFF
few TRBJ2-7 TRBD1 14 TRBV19 TGTGCCAGTAGTATTGCGACAGGGTCCTACGAGCAGTACTTC CASSIATGSYEQYF
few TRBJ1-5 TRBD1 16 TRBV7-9 TGTGCCAGCAGCTTAGATCGGGCAGGGGGGAATCAGCCCCAGCATTTT CASSLDRAGGNQPQHF
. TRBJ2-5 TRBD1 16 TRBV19 TGTGCCAGTAGTGGGGGGACAGGGGAATCCCAAGAGACCCAGTACTTC CASSGGTGESQETQYF
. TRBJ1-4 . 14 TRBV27 TGTGCCAGCAGTTTAGCGGGGCTAAATGAAAAACTGTTTTTT CASSLAGLNEKLFF
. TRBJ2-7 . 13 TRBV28 TGTGCCAGCAGTCTGGCAGGGGACTACGAGCAGTACTTC CASSLAGDYEQYF
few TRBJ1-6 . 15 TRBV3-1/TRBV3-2 TGTGCCAGCAGCTATAACAGGGATATGAATTCACCCCTCCACTTT CASSYNRDMNSPLHF
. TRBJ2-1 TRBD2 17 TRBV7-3 TGTGCCAGCAGCCCCCTCGGACTAGCGGGAGTAAACAATGAGCAGTTCTTC CASSPLGLAGVNNEQFF
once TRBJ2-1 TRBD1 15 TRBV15 TGTGCCACCAGCAACCACCGGGACAGCCACAATGAGCAGTTCTTC CATSNHRDSHNEQFF
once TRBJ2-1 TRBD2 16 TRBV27 TGTGCCAGCAACCCCTTCGGGGGAGGGTGGTACAATGAGCAGTTCTTC CASNPFGGGWYNEQFF
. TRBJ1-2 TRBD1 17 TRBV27 TGTGCCAGCAGTTTATCCGTAGCGGAGGGGGCTTGGTATGGCTACACCTTC CASSLSVAEGAWYGYTF
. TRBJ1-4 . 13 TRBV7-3 TGTGCCTGCGGGGAGGGGGACGGAGAAAAACTGTTTTTT CACGEGDGEKLFF
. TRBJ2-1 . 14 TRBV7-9 TGTGCCAGCAGCTTAGTTCCCGGGGACAATGAGCAGTTCTTC CASSLVPGDNEQFF
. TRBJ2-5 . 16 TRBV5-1 TGCGCCAGCAGCCGAATTGCGACGCGAAACGGGGAGACCCAGTACTTC CASSRIATRNGETQYF
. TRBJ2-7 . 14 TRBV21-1 TGTGCCAGCCCGCGACAACTAGCGAGTTACGAGCAGTACTTC CASPRQLASYEQYF